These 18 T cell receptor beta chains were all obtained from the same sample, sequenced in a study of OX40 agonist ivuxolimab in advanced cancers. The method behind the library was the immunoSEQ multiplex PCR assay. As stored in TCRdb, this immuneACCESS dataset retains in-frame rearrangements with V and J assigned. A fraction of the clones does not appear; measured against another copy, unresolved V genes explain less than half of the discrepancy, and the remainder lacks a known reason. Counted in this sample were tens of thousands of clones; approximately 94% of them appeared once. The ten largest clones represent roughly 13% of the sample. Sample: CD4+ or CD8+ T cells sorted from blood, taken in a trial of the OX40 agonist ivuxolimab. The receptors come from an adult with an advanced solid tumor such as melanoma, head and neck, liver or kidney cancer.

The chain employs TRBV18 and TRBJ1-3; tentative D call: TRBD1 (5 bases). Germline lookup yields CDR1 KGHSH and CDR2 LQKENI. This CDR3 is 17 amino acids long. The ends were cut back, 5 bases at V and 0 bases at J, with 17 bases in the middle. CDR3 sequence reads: CASSSQARDFSGNTIYF. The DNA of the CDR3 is TGTGCCAGCTCATCTCAGGCCAGGGATTTCTCTGGAAACACCATATATTTT.

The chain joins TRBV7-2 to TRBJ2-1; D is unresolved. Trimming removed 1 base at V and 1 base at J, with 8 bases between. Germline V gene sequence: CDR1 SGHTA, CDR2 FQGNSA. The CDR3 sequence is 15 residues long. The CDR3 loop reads CASSLGVNSYNEQFF. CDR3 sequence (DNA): TGTGCCAGCAGCTTAGGCGTGAATTCCTACAATGAGCAGTTCTTC.

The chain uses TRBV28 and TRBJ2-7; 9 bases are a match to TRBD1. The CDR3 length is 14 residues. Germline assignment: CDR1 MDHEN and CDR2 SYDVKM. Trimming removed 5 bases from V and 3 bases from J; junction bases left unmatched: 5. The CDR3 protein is CASSPGTGLYEQYF. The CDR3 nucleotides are TGTGCCAGCAGTCCTGGGACAGGGCTCTACGAGCAGTACTTC.

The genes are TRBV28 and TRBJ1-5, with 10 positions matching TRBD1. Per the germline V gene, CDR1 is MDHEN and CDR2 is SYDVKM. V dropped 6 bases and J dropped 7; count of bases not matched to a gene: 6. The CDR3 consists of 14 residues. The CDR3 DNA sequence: TGTGCCAGCAGGTGGACAGGGGGGATGCAGCCCCAGCATTTT. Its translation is CASRWTGGMQPQHF. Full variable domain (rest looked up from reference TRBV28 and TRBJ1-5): DVKVTQSSRYLVKRTGEKVFLECVQDMDHENMFWYRQDPGLGLRLIYFSYDVKMKEKGDIPEGYSVSREKKERFSLILESASTNQTSMYLCASRWTGGMQPQHFGDGTRLSIL.

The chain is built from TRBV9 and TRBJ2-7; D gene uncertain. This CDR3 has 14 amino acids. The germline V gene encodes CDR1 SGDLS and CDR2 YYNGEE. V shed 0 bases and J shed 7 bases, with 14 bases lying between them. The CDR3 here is CASSVASSTWEQYF. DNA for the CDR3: TGTGCCAGCAGCGTAGCTTCCTCGACGTGGGAGCAGTACTTC. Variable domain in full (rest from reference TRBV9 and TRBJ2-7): DSGVTQTPKHLITATGQRVTLRCSPRSGDLSVYWYQQSLDQGLQFLIQYYNGEERAKGNILERFSAQQFPDLHSELNLSSLELGDSALYFCASSVASSTWEQYFGPGTRLTVT.

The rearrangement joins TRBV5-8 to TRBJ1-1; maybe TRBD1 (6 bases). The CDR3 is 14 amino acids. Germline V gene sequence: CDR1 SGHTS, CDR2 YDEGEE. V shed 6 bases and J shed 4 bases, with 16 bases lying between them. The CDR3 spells CASNLRGYGTEAFF. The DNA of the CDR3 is TGTGCCAGCAACCTCAGGGGTTATGGCACTGAAGCTTTCTTT. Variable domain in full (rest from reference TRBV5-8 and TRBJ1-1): EAGVTQSPTHLIKTRGQQATLRCSPISGHTSVYWYQQALGLGLQFLLWYDEGEERNRGNFPPRFSGRQFPNYSSELNVNALELEDSALYLCASNLRGYGTEAFFGQGTRLTVV.

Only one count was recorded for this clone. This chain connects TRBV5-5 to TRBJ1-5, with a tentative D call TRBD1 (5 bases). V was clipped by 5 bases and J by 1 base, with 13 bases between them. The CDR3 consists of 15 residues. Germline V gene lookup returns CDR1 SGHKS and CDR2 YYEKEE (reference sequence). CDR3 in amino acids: CASRRRDGSNQPQHF. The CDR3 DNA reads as TGTGCCAGCAGACGCAGGGATGGGAGCAATCAGCCCCAGCATTTT.

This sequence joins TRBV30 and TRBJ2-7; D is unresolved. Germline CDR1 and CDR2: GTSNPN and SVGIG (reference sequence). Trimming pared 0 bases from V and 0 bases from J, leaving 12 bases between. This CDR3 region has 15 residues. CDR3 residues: CAWSVLRYSSYEQYF. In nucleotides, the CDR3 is TGTGCCTGGAGTGTACTACGATACTCCTCCTACGAGCAGTACTTC. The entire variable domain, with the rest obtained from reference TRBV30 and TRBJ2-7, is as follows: SQTIHQWPATLVQPVGSPLSLECTVEGTSNPNLYWYRQAAGRGLQLLFYSVGIGQISSEVPQNLSASRPQDRQFILSSKKLLLSDSGFYLCAWSVLRYSSYEQYFGPGTRLTVT.

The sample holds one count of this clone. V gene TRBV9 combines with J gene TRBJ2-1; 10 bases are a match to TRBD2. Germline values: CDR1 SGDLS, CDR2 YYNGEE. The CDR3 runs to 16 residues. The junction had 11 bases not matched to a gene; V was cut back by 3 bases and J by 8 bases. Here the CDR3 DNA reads TGTGCCAGCAGCGCACCAGGAGCGGGGGGGCCGGATGAGCAGTTCTTC. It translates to CASSAPGAGGPDEQFF.

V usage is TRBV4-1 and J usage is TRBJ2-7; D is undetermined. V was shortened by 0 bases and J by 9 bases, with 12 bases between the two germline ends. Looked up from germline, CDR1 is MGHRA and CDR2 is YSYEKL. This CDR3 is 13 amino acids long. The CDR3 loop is CASSQDSRRWQYF. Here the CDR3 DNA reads TGCGCCAGCAGCCAAGATTCTCGGCGATGGCAGTACTTC.

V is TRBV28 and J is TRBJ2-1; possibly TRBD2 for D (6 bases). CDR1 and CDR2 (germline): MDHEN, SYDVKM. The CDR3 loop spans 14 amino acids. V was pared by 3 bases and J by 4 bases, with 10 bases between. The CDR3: CASSLAGLYNEQFF. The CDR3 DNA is TGTGCCAGCAGTTTGGCGGGGCTGTACAATGAGCAGTTCTTC.

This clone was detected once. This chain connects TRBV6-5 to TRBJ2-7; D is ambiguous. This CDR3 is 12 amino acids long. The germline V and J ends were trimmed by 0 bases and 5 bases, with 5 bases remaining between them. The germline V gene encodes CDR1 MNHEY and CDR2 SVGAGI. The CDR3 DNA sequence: TGTGCCAGCAGTTACTCACGTGACGAGCAGTACTTC. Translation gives CASSYSRDEQYF.

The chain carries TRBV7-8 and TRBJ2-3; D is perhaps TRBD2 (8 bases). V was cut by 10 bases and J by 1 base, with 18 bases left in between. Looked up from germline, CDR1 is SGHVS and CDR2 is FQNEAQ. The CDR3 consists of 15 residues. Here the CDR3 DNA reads TGTGCCACCCAGAGGGGGCGGGGGGGCACAGATACGCAGTATTTT. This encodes CATQRGRGGTDTQYF.

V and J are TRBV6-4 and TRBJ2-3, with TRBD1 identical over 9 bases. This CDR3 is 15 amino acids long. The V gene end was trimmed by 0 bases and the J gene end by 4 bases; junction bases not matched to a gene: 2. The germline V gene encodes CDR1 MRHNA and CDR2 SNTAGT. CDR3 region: CASSDSGQGADTQYF. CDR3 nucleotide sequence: TGTGCCAGCAGTGACTCGGGACAGGGCGCAGATACGCAGTATTTT.

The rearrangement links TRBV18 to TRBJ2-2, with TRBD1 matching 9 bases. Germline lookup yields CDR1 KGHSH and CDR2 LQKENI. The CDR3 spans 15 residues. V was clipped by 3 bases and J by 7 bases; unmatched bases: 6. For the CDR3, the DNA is TGTGCCAGCTCACCCGGGACAGGGACCGGCGGGGAGCTGTTTTTT. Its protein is CASSPGTGTGGELFF.

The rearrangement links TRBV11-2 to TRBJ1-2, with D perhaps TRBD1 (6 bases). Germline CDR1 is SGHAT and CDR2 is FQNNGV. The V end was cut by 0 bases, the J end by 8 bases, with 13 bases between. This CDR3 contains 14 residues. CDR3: CASSLDPQGSGYTF. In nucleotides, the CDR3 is TGTGCCAGCAGCTTAGATCCACAGGGCAGCGGCTACACCTTC.

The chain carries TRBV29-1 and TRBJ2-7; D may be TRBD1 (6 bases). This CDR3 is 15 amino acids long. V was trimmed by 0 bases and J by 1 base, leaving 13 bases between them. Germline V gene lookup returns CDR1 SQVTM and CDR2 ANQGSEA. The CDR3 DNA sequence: TGCAGCGTTGAAGAACGTGGCAGGGGATCCTACGAGCAGTACTTC. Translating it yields CSVEERGRGSYEQYF.

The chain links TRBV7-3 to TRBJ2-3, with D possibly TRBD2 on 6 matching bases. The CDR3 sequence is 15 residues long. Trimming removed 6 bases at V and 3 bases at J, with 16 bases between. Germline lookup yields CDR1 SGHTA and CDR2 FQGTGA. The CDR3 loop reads CASSLSGGETDTQYF. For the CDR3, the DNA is TGTGCCAGCAGTCTCAGTGGCGGGGAAACAGATACGCAGTATTTT.